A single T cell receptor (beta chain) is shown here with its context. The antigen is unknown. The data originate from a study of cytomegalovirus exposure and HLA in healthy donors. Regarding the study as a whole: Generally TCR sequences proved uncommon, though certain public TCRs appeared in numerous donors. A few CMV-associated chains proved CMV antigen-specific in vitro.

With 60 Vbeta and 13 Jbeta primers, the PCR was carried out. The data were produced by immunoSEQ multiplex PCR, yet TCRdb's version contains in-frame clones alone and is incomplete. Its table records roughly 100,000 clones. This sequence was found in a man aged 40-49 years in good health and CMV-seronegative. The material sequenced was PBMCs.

This CDR3 reads CASSQDLTGEGYEQYF. CDR3 in DNA: TGCGCCAGCAGCCAAGATCTGACAGGGGAGGGTTACGAGCAGTACTTC. The chain links TRBV4-3 to TRBJ2-7; tentatively, D is TRBD1 (8 bases). Germline V gives CDR1 LGHNA, CDR2 YSLEER. The CDR3 sequence is 16 residues long. V was trimmed by 0 bases and J by 4 bases, leaving 16 bases between them.